The 19 T cell receptor beta chains below all came from one sample that was sequenced in a study of T cells after yellow fever vaccination (dated by TCRdb to between 2018 and 2020). Reading the label with the study, this specimen's treatment or condition is: live attenuated yellow fever vaccine strain. Libraries came from 5' RACE. Sequencing took place on an Illumina HiSeq 2500. Using fastp trimming at Q25 and MiXCR clonotype assembly, TCRdb reanalyzed the public sequencing data and kept in-frame beta chains. Rows matching on CDR3 protein sequence are summarized as one entry with the most common DNA and genes. Present in this sample are around 65,000 distinct CDR3 sequences, around 6.2% of which were seen just once. In total, the top ten clones hold 2.2% of the sample. Sequenced material: CD4+ T cells sorted from PBMCs, taken approximately 16 days after the first yellow fever vaccination. These receptors were obtained from a young man who received the YFV17D yellow fever vaccine.

This clonotype was detected many times. The chain couples TRBV20-1 to TRBJ1-5, with a tentative D call TRBD1 (6 bases). Germline lookup yields CDR1 DFQATT and CDR2 SNEGSKA (reference sequence). The CDR3 spans 15 residues. V shed 2 bases and J shed 1 base, with 12 bases lying between them. For the CDR3, the DNA is TGCAGTGCTAGACCAGGGGTGGGGAGCAATCAGCCCCAGCATTTT. Amino acid sequence: CSARPGVGSNQPQHF.

The sample holds many counts of this clonotype. The V gene is TRBV9, the J gene TRBJ2-3; D unclear. The V end lost 2 bases, the J end lost 4 bases, and 8 bases lay between the germline ends. The CDR3 spans 13 residues. CDR1 and CDR2 from the germline V gene are SGDLS and YYNGEE. The CDR3 DNA is TGTGCCAGCAGCGTCCACCCCGCAGATACGCAGTATTTT. It yields the protein CASSVHPADTQYF.

The V gene is TRBV9, the J gene TRBJ2-5; D possibly corresponds to TRBD2 (7 bases). V was trimmed by 3 bases and J by 2 bases, leaving 11 bases between them. Germline V CDR1 and CDR2: SGDLS, YYNGEE. This CDR3 contains 14 residues. The chain's CDR3 is CASSAGGPQETQYF. CDR3 DNA: TGTGCCAGCAGCGCCGGGGGGCCACAAGAGACCCAGTACTTC.

This clonotype was seen many times. This rearrangement joins TRBV7-2 to TRBJ1-1; 8 nucleotides align to TRBD1. J gave up 4 bases and V 1 base, and 5 bases lay outside the gene matches. Germline CDR1 reads SGHTA; CDR2 reads FQGNSA. The CDR3 runs to 15 residues. The CDR3 spells CASSLVRGQGTEAFF. For the CDR3, the DNA is TGTGCCAGCAGCTTAGTAAGAGGACAGGGCACTGAAGCTTTCTTT.

This clonotype was found many times. The CDR3 DNA reads as TGTGCCAGCAGTCCCCCCCTATTCCGGGGCCTCTATGGCTACACCTTC. It yields the protein CASSPPLFRGLYGYTF. This chain joins TRBV6-5 and TRBJ1-2; perhaps TRBD1 as D (5 bases). Trimming removed 5 bases from V and 4 bases from J, with 20 bases in between. The germline CDR1 and CDR2 sequences are MNHEY and SVGAGI. CDR3 length equals 16 residues.

In this sample, this clonotype turned up many times. CDR3 protein: CASSPGQGSVNTF. In nucleotides, the CDR3 is TGTGCCAGCAGTCCGGGACAGGGGAGTGTAAACACCTTC. V and J are TRBV12-3 or TRBV12-4 and TRBJ1-2; 10 bases agree with TRBD1. The J segment lost 12 bases and the V segment lost 5 bases, leaving 9 bases of the junction unmatched. This CDR3 spans 13 amino acids.

There are many counts of this clonotype. The chain carries TRBV6-2 or TRBV6-3 and TRBJ2-7; unclear D gene. The CDR3 runs to 14 residues. The germline V and J ends were trimmed by 2 bases and 3 bases, with 11 bases remaining between them. Germline CDR1 and CDR2: MNHEY and SVGEGT. The CDR3 here is CASSYDGPGYEQYF. CDR3 in DNA: TGTGCCAGCAGTTACGACGGGCCCGGCTACGAGCAGTACTTC.

This clonotype was counted at least ten times. The chain links TRBV5-1 to TRBJ2-2; D call uncertain. Germline-derived CDR1 and CDR2 are SGHRS and YFSETQ. Trimming stripped 2 bases from V and 7 bases from J, with 15 bases between. The CDR3 consists of 15 residues. In nucleotides, the CDR3 is TGCGCCAGCAGCTTTACAGCCGCTGATTTCGGGGAGCTGTTTTTT. It specifies CASSFTAADFGELFF.

In regard to this clonotype: This could be a read error, since a much larger clone is one nucleotide away. V gene TRBV28 combines with J gene TRBJ1-5; 7 bases are a match to TRBD1. The CDR3 has 14 residues. Germline CDR1 is MDHEN and CDR2 is SYDVKM. V gave up 5 bases and J gave up 5 bases; unmatched junction bases: 6. The CDR3 DNA is TGTGCCAGCAGTCCCGGGCAGGGGGATCAGCCCCAGCATTTT. This encodes CASSPGQGDQPQHF. Full variable domain (outside the CDR3, taken from reference TRBV28 and TRBJ1-5): DVKVTQSSRYLVKRTGEKVFLECVQDMDHENMFWYRQDPGLGLRLIYFSYDVKMKEKGDIPEGYSVSREKKERFSLILESASTNQTSMYLCASSPGQGDQPQHFGDGTRLSIL.

The chain joins TRBV7-6 to TRBJ2-3, with D possibly called TRBD1 or TRBD2 (5 bases each). CDR1 and CDR2 from the germline V gene are SGHVS and FNYEAQ. V was pared by 5 bases and J by 1 base, with 22 bases between. CDR3 size: 18 residues. The CDR3 is CASSLAGTPGGGTDTQYF. The CDR3 DNA reads TGTGCCAGCAGCCTGGCCGGGACCCCAGGTGGTGGCACAGATACGCAGTATTTT.

This clonotype appeared many times. The chain uses TRBV7-6 and TRBJ2-1, with 8 positions matching TRBD2. CDR1 and CDR2 from the germline V gene are SGHVS and FNYEAQ. J was trimmed by 5 bases and V by 3 bases; bases with no gene match: 3. The CDR3 is 14 residues long. The CDR3 region is CASSFTGGDNEQFF. CDR3 DNA: TGTGCCAGCAGCTTCACGGGAGGGGACAATGAGCAGTTCTTC.

This clonotype has ten or more counts. The chain recombines TRBV6-2 or TRBV6-3 with TRBJ2-7; maybe TRBD1 (6 bases). The CDR3 has 14 residues. Trimming removed 6 bases at V and 7 bases at J, with 19 bases between. Germline assignment: CDR1 MNHEY and CDR2 SVGEGT. The CDR3 DNA sequence: TGTGCCAGCAGAGCCGCGGACAGCTCGCCGGAGCAGTACGTC. This codes for CASRAADSSPEQYV.

The table lists this clonotype with many counts. The chain has TRBV7-2 and TRBJ2-1, with TRBD2 identical over 13 bases. This CDR3 is built from 15 residues. The germline V gene has CDR1 SGHTA and CDR2 FQGNSA. The V gene end was trimmed by 5 bases and the J gene end by 6 bases; junction bases not matched to a gene: 4. DNA for the CDR3: TGTGCCAGCAGCCCCGGACTAGCGGGGGCCAATGAGCAGTTCTTC. It encodes CASSPGLAGANEQFF.

This clonotype has at least ten counts. The chain combines TRBV7-2 with TRBJ2-1; 7 bases map to TRBD2. V was pared by 5 bases and J by 7 bases, with 8 bases of the junction left unmatched. The CDR3 has 14 amino acids. CDR1 and CDR2 (germline): SGHTA, FQGNSA. CDR3 loop: CASSGRGSRNEQFF. CDR3 nucleotides: TGTGCCAGCAGCGGGCGGGGGTCTAGGAATGAGCAGTTCTTC. Looking up the rest from reference TRBV7-2 and TRBJ2-1 gives the full variable domain: GAGVSQSPSNKVTEKGKDVELRCDPISGHTALYWYRQSLGQGLEFLIYFQGNSAPDKSGLPSDRFSAERTGGSVSTLTIQRTQQEDSAVYLCASSGRGSRNEQFFGPGTRLTVL.

This clonotype was picked up many times. V and J are TRBV5-1 and TRBJ1-2; 7 bases map to TRBD1. The CDR3 totals 13 residues. V trimming: 2 bases; J trimming: 7 bases; junction bases outside the gene matches: 5. Germline CDR1 reads SGHRS; CDR2 reads YFSETQ. CDR3: CASSLQGIAGYTF. CDR3 DNA: TGCGCCAGCAGCTTACAGGGGATTGCTGGCTACACCTTC.

In its sample, this clonotype was seen many times. The genes are TRBV7-2 and TRBJ1-6; unclear D gene. This CDR3 has 14 residues. The V gene's germline CDR1 is SGHTA and CDR2 FQGNSA. Trimming cost V 3 bases and J 6 bases, with 9 bases left between them. CDR3 sequence: CASSFDTRNSPLHF. CDR3 in DNA: TGTGCCAGCAGCTTCGACACACGTAATTCACCCCTCCACTTT.

This clonotype was detected ten times or more. The V and J genes are TRBV7-2 and TRBJ1-2; possible D gene TRBD1, 6 bases. Germline V lookup: CDR1 SGHTA, CDR2 FQGNSA. The CDR3 covers 15 residues. V lost 5 bases and J 4 bases, leaving 17 bases between the germline ends. In DNA, the CDR3 is TGTGCCAGCAGCCCCCAGGCTGGGGGCGGCTATGGCTACACCTTC. Translated: CASSPQAGGGYGYTF.

This clonotype was seen many times. The rearrangement joins TRBV29-1 to TRBJ2-4; D gene unclear. Trimming pared 4 bases from V and 0 bases from J, leaving 7 bases between. Germline CDR1 is SQVTM and CDR2 is ANQGSEA. The CDR3 has 13 amino acids. CDR3 nucleotide sequence: TGCAGCGTTGCCAGAGAAGCCAAAAACATTCAGTACTTC. It yields the protein CSVAREAKNIQYF.

This clonotype was recorded at least ten times. V and J are TRBV5-1 and TRBJ1-1; the D gene is possibly TRBD1 (6 bases). Deletions cut 0 bases from V and 5 bases from J, with 8 bases between. The CDR3 runs 13 residues. Per germline, CDR1 SGHRS and CDR2 YFSETQ. CDR3 sequence reads: CASSLAGVTEAFF. The CDR3 region has the DNA TGCGCCAGCAGCTTGGCAGGGGTGACTGAAGCTTTCTTT. Together with reference TRBV5-1 and TRBJ1-1, the CDR3 gives the full variable domain: KAGVTQTPRYLIKTRGQQVTLSCSPISGHRSVSWYQQTPGQGLQFLFEYFSETQRNKGNFPGRFSGRQFSNSRSEMNVSTLELGDSALYLCASSLAGVTEAFFGQGTRLTVV.